This TCR beta chain was recorded in a study of long-term antiretroviral therapy in people with HIV. Study as a whole: Earliest sampling preceded the 2015 immediate-ART recommendation by about a decade.

With survey level as its setting, the immunoSEQ assay was v3.0. TCRdb keeps only in-frame clones here, not all; method: immunoSEQ multiplex PCR. The profile shows 23,000 or so clones, roughly 80% of them singletons. V was clipped by 4 bases and J by 5 bases; unmatched bases: 12. Germline V CDR1 and CDR2: LGHNT, FRNRAP. The CDR3 consists of 16 residues. The TCR sequence derives from a woman aged 30 to 39 with HIV. The chain combines TRBV12-5 with TRBJ2-5; TRBD1 matches 8 bases. The material was unsorted PBMCs, obtained 0.2 years after starting antiretroviral therapy. This CDR3 reads CASGWDRWSVRETQYF. The CDR3 nucleotides are TGTGCTAGTGGTTGGGACAGGTGGAGCGTTCGGGAGACCCAGTACTTC.